The next 20 T cell receptor beta chains were all read from a single sample in a study of regulatory T cells in long-lasting Graves disease (dated by TCRdb to the early 2020s). Libraries were made using multiplex PCR. Instrument on record: Illumina HiSeq 4000. CDR3 regions were amplified by Arm-PCR with iRepertoire HTBI primers to construct TCR beta libraries. Clones were called with MiXCR by TCRdb after fastp trimmed the public reads at Q25, and only in-frame beta chains were retained. Each CDR3 protein gets just one entry, which takes the most common genes and DNA from the rows behind it. The sample yields 400,000 to 650,000 distinct CDR3 sequences; 15% to 20% were counted once. Approximately 25% of the sample is taken by the ten largest. The time point label here, explained by the study, means: newly diagnosed GD, antithyroid drugs for less than 3 months. For both TCR sequencing and RNA sequencing, RNA was extracted from PBMCs using TRIzol.

These same data were also listed under a study on T cells in Graves' hyperthyroidism and ophthalmopathy.

Sequencing was performed on peripheral blood mononuclear cells (PBMCs), taken at new diagnosis, from a patient treated with antithyroid drugs. Source of these receptors: a woman aged 35 to 60 with Graves disease. Donor details come from another sample of the same person, matched by shared clones.

This clonotype was found many times. The chain uses TRBV18 and TRBJ2-7; 8 bases are a match to TRBD1. Germline V lookup: CDR1 KGHSH, CDR2 LQKENI. J gave up 4 bases and V 4 bases, and 6 bases lay outside the gene matches. This CDR3 is 14 amino acids long. CDR3 region: CASSRTGTEYEQYF. The CDR3 bases are TGTGCCAGCTCACGGACAGGGACCGAATACGAGCAGTACTTC.

This clonotype was observed a few times. The rearrangement uses TRBV30 and TRBJ2-2, with unresolved D. V lost 3 bases and J lost 4, with 9 bases in between. The CDR3 totals 13 residues. Germline V gives CDR1 GTSNPN, CDR2 SVGIG (reference sequence). The CDR3 sequence: CAWRAASTGELFF. The CDR3 nucleotides read TGTGCCTGGAGGGCGGCCAGCACCGGGGAGCTGTTTTTT. Drawing the rest from reference TRBV30 and TRBJ2-2, the complete variable domain is SQTIHQWPATLVQPVGSPLSLECTVEGTSNPNLYWYRQAAGRGLQLLFYSVGIGQISSEVPQNLSASRPQDRQFILSSKKLLLSDSGFYLCAWRAASTGELFFGEGSRLTVL.

This clonotype was picked up a small number of times. The V gene is TRBV20-1, the J gene TRBJ1-5; D possibly corresponds to TRBD1 (5 bases). The CDR3 is 13 amino acids. The germline V gene encodes CDR1 DFQATT and CDR2 SNEGSKA (reference sequence). V lost 4 bases and J 2 bases, leaving 9 bases between the germline ends. For the CDR3, the DNA is TGCAGTGCTAAGGGGCAGGGCAATCAGCCCCAGCATTTT. Translating gives CSAKGQGNQPQHF.

This clonotype was counted a few times. The junction departs from the called germline gene at one end, perhaps through a read error. V and J are TRBV5-1 and TRBJ2-1; D gene ambiguous. CDR3 length: 12 residues. Per the germline V gene, CDR1 is SGHRS and CDR2 is YFSETQ. CDR3 sequence: CASSLVRNEQFF. The CDR3 DNA sequence: TGTGCCAGCAGCTTAGTACGCAATGAGCAGTTCTTC. The full variable domain, with the rest looked up from reference TRBV5-1 and TRBJ2-1, is KAGVTQTPRYLIKTRGQQVTLSCSPISGHRSVSWYQQTPGQGLQFLFEYFSETQRNKGNFPGRFSGRQFSNSRSEMNVSTLELGDSALYLCASSLVRNEQFFGPGTRLTVL.

This clonotype was picked up a small number of times. The chain employs TRBV4-1 and TRBJ1-2; no definite D call. The CDR3 has 15 amino acids. V shed 1 base and J shed 4 bases, with 13 bases lying between them. Germline V CDR1 and CDR2: MGHRA, YSYEKL. Here the CDR3 reads CASSQAYGRGYGYTF. The CDR3 nucleotides read TGCGCCAGCAGCCAAGCATACGGCCGAGGCTATGGCTACACCTTC.

This clonotype was observed many times. The rearrangement links TRBV12-3 or TRBV12-4 to TRBJ1-1, with 7 nucleotides matching TRBD1. This CDR3 is built from 15 residues. V shed 5 bases and J 1 base; nucleotides not matched to a gene: 7. The DNA of the CDR3 is TGTGCCAGCAGTCCACCGGGACAGTGGAACACTGAAGCTTTCTTT. The encoded protein is CASSPPGQWNTEAFF.

This clonotype was seen repeatedly, ten times or more. The V gene is TRBV30, the J gene TRBJ1-2, with a weak D call TRBD1 (5 bases). The V end was cut by 4 bases, the J end by 4 bases, with 16 bases between. Per germline, CDR1 GTSNPN and CDR2 SVGIG (reference sequence). The CDR3 consists of 14 residues. The CDR3 region is CAWTTPGGFYGYTF. CDR3 bases: TGTGCCTGGACTACCCCGGGGGGTTTCTATGGCTACACCTTC.

On this clonotype: At one of its ends the junction is not consistent with the germline gene, which may arise from a read error. The chain employs TRBV11-3 and TRBJ1-4; D not resolved. Germline CDR1 reads SGHNT; CDR2 reads YENEEA. This CDR3 is built from 12 residues. The CDR3 DNA reads as TGTGCCAGCAGCGTAGAAGTCGGAAAACTGTTTTTT. This encodes CASSVEVGKLFF.

This clonotype was counted many times. The rearrangement joins TRBV19 to TRBJ1-1; 9 bases are a match to TRBD1. This CDR3 has 16 residues. Germline-derived CDR1 and CDR2 are LNHDA and SQIVND (reference sequence). Germline trimming cut 5 bases from V and 6 bases from J; bases unmatched to any gene: 13. The CDR3: CASSLLTGTGKAEAFF. CDR3 coding DNA: TGTGCCAGTAGTTTACTCACCGGGACAGGGAAAGCTGAAGCTTTCTTT.

This clonotype was recorded at least ten times. The chain combines TRBV7-9 with TRBJ1-1; D remains unclear. This CDR3 is built from 17 residues. Deletions cut 1 base from V and 0 bases from J, with 15 bases between. The germline gives CDR1 SEHNR, CDR2 FQNEAQ (reference sequence). The CDR3 DNA follows: TGTGCCAGCAGCTTAGGGAGTCAGGCTTGGATGAACACTGAAGCTTTCTTT. It codes for CASSLGSQAWMNTEAFF.

This chain connects TRBV4-1 to TRBJ1-1; no firm D call. The CDR3 length is 16 residues. Germline CDR1 MGHRA, CDR2 YSYEKL. V was pared by 4 bases and J by 4 bases, with 19 bases between. The DNA of the CDR3 is TGCGCCAGCAGCCCACTACGCCTATTGGGCGGCACTGAAGCTTTCTTT. Translation: CASSPLRLLGGTEAFF.

At least ten counts were recorded for this clonotype. The gene calls are TRBV6-1 and TRBJ2-7, with a tentative D call TRBD2 (6 bases). V dropped 6 bases and J dropped 3 bases, with 15 bases sitting between them. This CDR3 comprises 14 residues. Germline V gene lookup returns CDR1 MNHNS and CDR2 SASEGT. The CDR3 DNA is TGTGCCAGCAGAATGACCGCAGCGGGCTACGAGCAGTACTTC. It encodes CASRMTAAGYEQYF.

As to this clonotype: It may be a read error: a sequence one base away is much more abundant. The chain uses TRBV2 and TRBJ1-6; the D gene is possibly TRBD1 (6 bases). The CDR3 runs to 12 residues. The germline V gene has CDR1 SNHLY and CDR2 FYNNEI. The CDR3 region is CALGTGSSPLHF. DNA for the CDR3: TGTGCACTTGGAACAGGGAGTTCACCCCTCCACTTT.

V is TRBV7-9 and J is TRBJ2-2; no clear D. Trimming took off 3 bases at V and 5 bases at J, with 10 bases between the two ends. Germline lookup yields CDR1 SEHNR and CDR2 FQNEAQ (reference sequence). CDR3 length equals 14 residues. The CDR3 reads CASSLGFLTGELFF. Written as DNA, the CDR3 is TGTGCCAGCAGCTTGGGGTTTCTGACCGGGGAGCTGTTTTTT.

This clonotype was observed many times. V usage is TRBV3-1 and J usage is TRBJ1-6; D gene uncertain. V shed 2 bases and J shed 10 bases, with 6 bases lying between them. Germline CDR1 reads LGHDT; CDR2 reads YNNKEL (reference sequence). The CDR3 contains 12 residues. The CDR3 is CASSQQGSPLHF. The CDR3, as DNA: TGTGCCAGCAGCCAACAAGGGTCACCCCTCCACTTT.

The sample holds many counts of this clonotype. The chain couples TRBV30 to TRBJ2-7, with 8 bases lining up with TRBD1. Per the germline V gene, CDR1 is GTSNPN and CDR2 is SVGIG (reference sequence). This CDR3 region has 14 residues. J was trimmed by 2 bases and V by 3 bases; bases with no gene match: 6. The CDR3, as DNA: TGTGCCTGGAGCACCGGGACAGGAGCCTACGAGCAGTACTTC. Amino acids: CAWSTGTGAYEQYF.

To note about this clonotype: Just one base apart from a much larger clone, this may be a read error. The chain has TRBV18 and TRBJ1-5, with D hard to call. Looked up from germline, CDR1 is KGHSH and CDR2 is LQKENI. CDR3 length: 16 amino acids. In DNA, the CDR3 is TGTGCCAGCCCACCATCGGAAGGTATAGCACGTCAGCCCCAGCATTTT. Translated, it gives CASPPSEGIARQPQHF.

The chain employs TRBV6-1 and TRBJ2-7; unclear D gene. Germline CDR1 reads MNHNS; CDR2 reads SASEGT. Trimming took off 4 bases at V and 4 bases at J, with 5 bases between the two ends. The length of the CDR3 is 11 residues. Here the CDR3 reads CASSGHYEQYF. CDR3 coding DNA: TGTGCCAGCAGTGGGCATTACGAGCAGTACTTC.

This clonotype was found a few times. J is TRBJ1-2 and V is TRBV10-3; TRBD1 aligns across 7 bases. Germline CDR1 and CDR2: ENHRY and SYGVKD. V was pared by 5 bases and J by 5 bases, with 8 bases of the junction left unmatched. The CDR3 is made up of 14 amino acids. CDR3 residues: CAISLGTGEYGYTF. The CDR3 bases are TGTGCCATCAGTCTGGGCACAGGGGAGTATGGCTACACCTTC.

The chain has TRBV19 and TRBJ1-5, with a weak D call TRBD1 (5 bases). V was pared by 6 bases and J by 0 bases, with 12 bases between. CDR1 is LNHDA and CDR2 is SQIVND in the germline V gene (reference sequence). The CDR3 has 15 residues. The CDR3 protein is CASSSGANSNQPQHF. The CDR3 DNA follows: TGTGCCAGTAGCTCCGGGGCGAATAGCAATCAGCCCCAGCATTTT.